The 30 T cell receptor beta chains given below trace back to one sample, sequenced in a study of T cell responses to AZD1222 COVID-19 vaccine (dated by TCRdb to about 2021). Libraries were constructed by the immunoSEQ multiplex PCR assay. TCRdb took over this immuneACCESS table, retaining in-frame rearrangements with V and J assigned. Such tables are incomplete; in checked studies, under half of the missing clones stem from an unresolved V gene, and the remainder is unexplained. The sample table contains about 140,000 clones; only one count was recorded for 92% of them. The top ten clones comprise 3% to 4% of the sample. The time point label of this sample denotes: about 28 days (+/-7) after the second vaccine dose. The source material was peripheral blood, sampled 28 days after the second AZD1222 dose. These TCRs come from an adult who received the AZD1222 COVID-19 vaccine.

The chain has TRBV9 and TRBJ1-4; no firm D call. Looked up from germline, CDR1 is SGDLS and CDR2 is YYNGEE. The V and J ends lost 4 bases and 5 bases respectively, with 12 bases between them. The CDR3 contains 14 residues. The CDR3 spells CASSPWTGNEKLFF. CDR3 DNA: TGTGCCAGCAGCCCTTGGACGGGGAATGAAAAACTGTTTTTT.

CDR3 in amino acids: CASSYSIPGQGHGYTF. In DNA, the CDR3 is TGTGCCAGCAGTTACTCGATACCGGGACAGGGACATGGCTACACCTTC. The chain carries TRBV6-5 and TRBJ1-2; 9 bases fit TRBD1. Germline V gene data show CDR1 as MNHEY and CDR2 as SVGAGI. V lost 0 bases to trimming and J lost 6 bases; unmatched junction nucleotides: 8. CDR3 length: 16 residues.

This chain's CDR3 is CASSLRNGNTIYF. The CDR3 DNA sequence: TGTGCCAGCAGCCTAAGGAACGGAAACACCATATATTTT. V is TRBV7-3 and J is TRBJ1-3; D gene unclear. This CDR3 has 13 residues. The ends were cut back, 5 bases at V and 4 bases at J, with 9 bases in the middle. Germline lookup yields CDR1 SGHTA and CDR2 FQGTGA.

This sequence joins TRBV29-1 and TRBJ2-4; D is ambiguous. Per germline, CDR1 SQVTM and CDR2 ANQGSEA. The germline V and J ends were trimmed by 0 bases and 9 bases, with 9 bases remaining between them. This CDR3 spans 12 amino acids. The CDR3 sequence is CSVEDRWAIQYF. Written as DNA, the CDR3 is TGCAGCGTTGAAGATAGATGGGCCATTCAGTACTTC.

CDR3 nucleotides: TGTGCCAGCAGTTTCAAGAGGGGGCGCGTCGAGCAGTACTTC. Encoded protein: CASSFKRGRVEQYF. This chain links TRBV27 with TRBJ2-7; 7 bases map to TRBD1. The germline gives CDR1 MNHEY, CDR2 SMNVEV (reference sequence). The J segment lost 6 bases and the V segment lost 3 bases, leaving 8 bases of the junction unmatched. The CDR3 covers 14 residues.

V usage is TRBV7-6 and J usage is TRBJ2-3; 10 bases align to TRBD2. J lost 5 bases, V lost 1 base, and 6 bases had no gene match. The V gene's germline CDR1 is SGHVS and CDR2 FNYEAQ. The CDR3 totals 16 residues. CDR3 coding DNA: TGTGCCAGCAGCTTAGGGGGAGCGGGAGGGCGAGATACGCAGTATTTT. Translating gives CASSLGGAGGRDTQYF.

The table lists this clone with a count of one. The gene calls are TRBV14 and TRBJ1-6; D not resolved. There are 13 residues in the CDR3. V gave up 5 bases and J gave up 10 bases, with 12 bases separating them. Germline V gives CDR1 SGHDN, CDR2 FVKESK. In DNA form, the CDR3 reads TGTGCCAGCAGCGTAATGCCGGACTCACCCCTCCACTTT. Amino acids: CASSVMPDSPLHF.

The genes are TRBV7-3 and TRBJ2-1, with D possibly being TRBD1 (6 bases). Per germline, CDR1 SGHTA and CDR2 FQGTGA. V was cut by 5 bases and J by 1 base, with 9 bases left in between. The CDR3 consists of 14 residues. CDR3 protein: CASSPDRSYNEQFF. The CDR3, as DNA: TGTGCCAGCAGCCCGGACAGATCCTACAATGAGCAGTTCTTC.

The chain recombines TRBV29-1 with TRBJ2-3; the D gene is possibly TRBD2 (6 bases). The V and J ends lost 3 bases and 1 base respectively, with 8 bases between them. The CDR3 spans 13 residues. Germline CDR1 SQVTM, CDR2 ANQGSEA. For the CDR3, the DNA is TGCAGCGTTGACTCGGGGGGCACAGATACGCAGTATTTT. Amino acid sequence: CSVDSGGTDTQYF.

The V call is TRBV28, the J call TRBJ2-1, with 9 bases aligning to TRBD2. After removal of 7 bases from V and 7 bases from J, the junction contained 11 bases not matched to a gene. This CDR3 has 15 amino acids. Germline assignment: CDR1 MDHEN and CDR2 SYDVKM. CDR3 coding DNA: TGTGCCAGCACCATTCCCCTAGCGGGAAGGAATGAGCAGTTCTTC. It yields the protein CASTIPLAGRNEQFF. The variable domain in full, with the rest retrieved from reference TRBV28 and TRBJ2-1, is DVKVTQSSRYLVKRTGEKVFLECVQDMDHENMFWYRQDPGLGLRLIYFSYDVKMKEKGDIPEGYSVSREKKERFSLILESASTNQTSMYLCASTIPLAGRNEQFFGPGTRLTVL.

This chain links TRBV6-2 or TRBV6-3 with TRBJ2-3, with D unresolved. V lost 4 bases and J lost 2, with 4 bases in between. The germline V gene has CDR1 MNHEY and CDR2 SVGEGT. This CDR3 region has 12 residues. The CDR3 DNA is TGTGCCAGCAGTTTCTCCACAGATACGCAGTATTTT. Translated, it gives CASSFSTDTQYF.

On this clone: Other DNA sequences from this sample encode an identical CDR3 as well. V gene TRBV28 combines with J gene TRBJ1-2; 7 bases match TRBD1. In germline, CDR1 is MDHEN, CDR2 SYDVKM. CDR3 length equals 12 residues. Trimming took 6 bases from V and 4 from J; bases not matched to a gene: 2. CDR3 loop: CASSGDSYGYTF. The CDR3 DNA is TGTGCCAGCAGCGGGGACAGCTATGGCTACACCTTC.

CDR3 coding DNA: TGTGCCAGCACTGCCAGGGAGGGAAACACCATATATTTT. Translated, it gives CASTAREGNTIYF. This rearrangement joins TRBV6-5 to TRBJ1-3; D is perhaps TRBD1 (5 bases). Germline V gene data show CDR1 as MNHEY and CDR2 as SVGAGI. CDR3 length equals 13 residues. Trimming took off 7 bases at V and 4 bases at J, with 11 bases between the two ends.

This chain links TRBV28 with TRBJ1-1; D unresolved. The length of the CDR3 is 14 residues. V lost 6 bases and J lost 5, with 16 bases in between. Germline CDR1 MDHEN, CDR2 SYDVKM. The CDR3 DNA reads TGTGCCAGCAGACATCCGGGAGCGGGGACTGAAGCTTTCTTT. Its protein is CASRHPGAGTEAFF.

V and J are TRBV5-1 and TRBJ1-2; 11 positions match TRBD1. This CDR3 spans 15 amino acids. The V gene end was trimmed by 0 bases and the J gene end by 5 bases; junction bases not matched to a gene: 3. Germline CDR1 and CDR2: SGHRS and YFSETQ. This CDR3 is CASSLEGQGGYGYTF. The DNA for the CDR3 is TGCGCCAGCAGCTTGGAGGGACAGGGGGGATATGGCTACACCTTC.

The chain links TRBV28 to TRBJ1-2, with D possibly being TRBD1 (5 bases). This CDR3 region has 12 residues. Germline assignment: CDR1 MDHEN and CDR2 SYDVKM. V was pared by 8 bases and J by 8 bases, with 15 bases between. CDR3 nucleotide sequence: TGTGCCAGCGGAGGGACGGTCGGCGGCTACACCTTC. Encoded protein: CASGGTVGGYTF.

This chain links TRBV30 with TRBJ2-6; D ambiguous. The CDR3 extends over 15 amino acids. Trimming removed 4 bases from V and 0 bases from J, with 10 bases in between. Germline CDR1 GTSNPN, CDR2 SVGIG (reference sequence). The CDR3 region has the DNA TGTGCCTGGATCATATCGAGCTCTGGGGCCAACGTCCTGACTTTC. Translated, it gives CAWIISSSGANVLTF.

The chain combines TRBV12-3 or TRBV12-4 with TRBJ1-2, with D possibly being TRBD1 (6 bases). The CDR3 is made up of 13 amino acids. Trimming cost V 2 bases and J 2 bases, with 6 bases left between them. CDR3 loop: CASSLRGNYGYTF. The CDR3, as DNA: TGTGCCAGCAGTTTAAGGGGGAACTATGGCTACACCTTC.

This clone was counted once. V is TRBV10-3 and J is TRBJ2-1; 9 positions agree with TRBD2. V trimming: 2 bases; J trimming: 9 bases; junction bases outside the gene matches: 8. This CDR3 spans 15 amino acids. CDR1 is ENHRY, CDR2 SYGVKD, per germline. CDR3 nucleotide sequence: TGTGCCATCAGTGAGGCGGGAGGGTCCCCAATTGAGCAGTTCTTC. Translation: CAISEAGGSPIEQFF.

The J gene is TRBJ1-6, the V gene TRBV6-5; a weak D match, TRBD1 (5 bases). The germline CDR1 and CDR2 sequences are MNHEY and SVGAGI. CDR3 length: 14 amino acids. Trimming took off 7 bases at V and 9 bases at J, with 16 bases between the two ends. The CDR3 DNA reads TGTGCCAGCACCGGAGGGGCAGTCCTTTCACCCCTCCACTTT. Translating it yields CASTGGAVLSPLHF.

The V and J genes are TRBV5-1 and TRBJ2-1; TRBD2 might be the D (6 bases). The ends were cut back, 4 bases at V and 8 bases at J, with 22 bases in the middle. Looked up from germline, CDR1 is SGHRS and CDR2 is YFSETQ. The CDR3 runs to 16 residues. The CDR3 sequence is CASSQAPGLSKDEQFF. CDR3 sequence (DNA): TGCGCCAGCAGCCAAGCACCGGGACTCAGCAAGGATGAGCAGTTCTTC. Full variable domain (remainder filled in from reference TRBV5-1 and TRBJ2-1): KAGVTQTPRYLIKTRGQQVTLSCSPISGHRSVSWYQQTPGQGLQFLFEYFSETQRNKGNFPGRFSGRQFSNSRSEMNVSTLELGDSALYLCASSQAPGLSKDEQFFGPGTRLTVL.

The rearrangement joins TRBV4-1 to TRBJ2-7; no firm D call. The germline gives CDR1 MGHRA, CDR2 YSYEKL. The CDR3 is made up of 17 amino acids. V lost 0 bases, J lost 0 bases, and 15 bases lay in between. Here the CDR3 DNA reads TGCGCCAGCAGCCAAGATTTGGAAGGGCCTTCCTCCTACGAGCAGTACTTC. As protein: CASSQDLEGPSSYEQYF.

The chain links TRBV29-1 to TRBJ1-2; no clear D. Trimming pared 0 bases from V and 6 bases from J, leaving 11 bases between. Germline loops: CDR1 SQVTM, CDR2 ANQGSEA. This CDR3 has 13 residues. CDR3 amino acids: CSVEDPQEDGYTF. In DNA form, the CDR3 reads TGCAGCGTTGAAGATCCCCAGGAAGATGGCTACACCTTC.

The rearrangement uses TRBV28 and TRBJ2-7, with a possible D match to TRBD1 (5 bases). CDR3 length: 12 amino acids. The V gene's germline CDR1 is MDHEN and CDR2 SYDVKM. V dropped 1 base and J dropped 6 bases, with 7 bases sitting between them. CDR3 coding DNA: TGTGCCAGCAGTTTATCAGGGCCCGAGCAGTACTTC. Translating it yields CASSLSGPEQYF.

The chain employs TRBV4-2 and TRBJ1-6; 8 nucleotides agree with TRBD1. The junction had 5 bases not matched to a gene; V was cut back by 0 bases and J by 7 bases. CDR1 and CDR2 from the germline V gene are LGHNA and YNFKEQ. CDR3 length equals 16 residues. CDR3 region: CASSQETGTGNSPLHF. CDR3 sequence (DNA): TGTGCCAGCAGCCAAGAAACCGGGACAGGCAATTCACCCCTCCACTTT.

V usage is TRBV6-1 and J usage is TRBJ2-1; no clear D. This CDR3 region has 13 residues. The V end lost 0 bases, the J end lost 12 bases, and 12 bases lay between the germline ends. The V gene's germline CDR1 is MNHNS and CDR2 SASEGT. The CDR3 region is CASSEAPTLGQFF. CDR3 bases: TGTGCCAGCAGTGAAGCGCCCACTTTAGGGCAGTTCTTC.

CDR3 DNA sequence: TGTGCCACCAGTGATCCCGGGACTAGCGGAGCCTACGAGCAGTACTTC. This gives the protein CATSDPGTSGAYEQYF. The gene calls are TRBV24-1 and TRBJ2-7, with TRBD2 matching 11 bases. The CDR3 sequence is 16 residues long. The germline V gene encodes CDR1 KGHDR and CDR2 SFDVKD. V lost 3 bases, J lost 2 bases, and 5 bases stayed unmatched.

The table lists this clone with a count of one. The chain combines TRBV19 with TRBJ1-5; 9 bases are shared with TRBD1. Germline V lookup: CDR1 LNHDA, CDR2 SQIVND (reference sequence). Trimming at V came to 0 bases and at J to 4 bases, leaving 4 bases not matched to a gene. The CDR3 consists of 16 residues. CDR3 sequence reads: CASSIEGGQGNQPQHF. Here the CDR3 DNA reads TGTGCCAGTAGTATAGAAGGGGGACAGGGTAATCAGCCCCAGCATTTT. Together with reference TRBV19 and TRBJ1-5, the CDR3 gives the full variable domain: DGGITQSPKYLFRKEGQNVTLSCEQNLNHDAMYWYRQDPGQGLRLIYYSQIVNDFQKGDIAEGYSVSREKKESFPLTVTSAQKNPTAFYLCASSIEGGQGNQPQHFGDGTRLSIL.

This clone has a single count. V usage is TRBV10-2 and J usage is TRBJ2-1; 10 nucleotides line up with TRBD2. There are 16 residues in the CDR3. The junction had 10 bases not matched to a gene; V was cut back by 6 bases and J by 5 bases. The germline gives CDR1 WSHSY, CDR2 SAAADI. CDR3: CASSAWTSGFNNEQFF. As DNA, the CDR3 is TGCGCCAGCAGCGCTTGGACTAGCGGATTCAACAATGAGCAGTTCTTC.

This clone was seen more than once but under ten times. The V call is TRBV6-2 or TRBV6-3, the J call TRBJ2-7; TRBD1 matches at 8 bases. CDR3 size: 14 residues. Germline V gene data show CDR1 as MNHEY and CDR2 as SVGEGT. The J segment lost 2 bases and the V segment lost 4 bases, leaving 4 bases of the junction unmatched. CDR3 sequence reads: CASSSQGAAYEQYF. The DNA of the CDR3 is TGTGCCAGCAGTTCGCAGGGGGCGGCCTACGAGCAGTACTTC.